This entry concerns a single TCR beta chain. This clonotype was found a few times. It lacks a known antigen. Base quality data are lacking; no much larger clone is found one base away. TCR beta CDR3 regions were amplified from RNA transcripts. A first-round RT-PCR of the TCR CDR3 used the HTBI primer set with the Qiagen OneStep RT-PCR kit. Libraries were constructed in a second round of multiplex PCR, after which size selection and purification were carried out. Paired-end sequencing of the libraries was performed with 100 bp reads on an Illumina HiSeq2000. The authors' pipeline ran thus. SOAPnuke was used to process the raw data, with reads discarded if the reads contained adapters or uncalled bases, had a mean Phred below 15, or lacked an exact constant-primer or identifier match. COPE v1.2.5 was used to merge high-quality paired reads, and clonotypes were defined as unique nucleotide sequences. MiTCR v1.1 was used to align the clonotypes against IMGT TRBV, TRBD and TRBJ reference segments. The analysis was restricted to V-J combinations with a frequency above 0.0001, which together covered 99% to 99.2% of the repertoires. The TCS score was defined as the ratio of F50 (clonal expansion) to E x V (chaos), calculated using BLOSUM62-based TCRdist between CDR3 peptides within each V-J. Welch's t-statistics and random forest reduced fewer than 600 V-J features to about 12, which were used in a naive Bayes classifier (R e1071). Thyroid-blood repertoire similarity was quantified with the Morisita-Horn index. TCRdb itself trimmed the public reads at Q25 with fastp, ran MiXCR and retained productive beta chains. CDR3 protein duplicates are merged, each entry listing the most common genes and DNA. TCRdb's processing, not the authors', yielded these V and J calls. This sample gives fewer than 750,000 distinct CDR3 sequences in total; around 45% of them show up just once. The ten largest clones take up around 8% of the sample.

The data were obtained in a study of T cells in Graves' hyperthyroidism and ophthalmopathy (dated by TCRdb to the late 2010s). Study-wide context: A discovery cohort of roughly 96 patients, about 40 with Graves' ophthalmopathy and more than 55 with stable Graves' hyperthyroidism, was used to find distinguishing TCR V-J signatures. Prospective prediction of ophthalmopathy was tested in an independent validation cohort consisting of fewer than 20 hyperthyroidism patients and more than 15 patients who later progressed to ophthalmopathy. The 100 discovery patients were randomly divided into training and test sets at a 7:3 ratio. In more than 5 Graves' hyperthyroidism patients, the study also compared T-cell repertoires from thyroid tissue with T-cell repertoires from blood. After sampling, hyperthyroidism patients received methimazole starting at 30 mg daily, and ophthalmopathy patients received high-dose intravenous methylprednisolone. The paper reports TCR Vbeta CDR3 sequencing of approximately 140 peripheral blood samples: approximately 43 ophthalmopathy, under 85 hyperthyroidism and around 17 progressor patients.

Stable Graves' hyperthyroidism was defined as the absence of progression to ophthalmopathy over 18 months of follow-up. Hyperthyroidism patients were aged 18 to 65 years and newly diagnosed, with disease duration of less than 2 months. The study excluded patients with uncontrolled infections, other autoimmune diseases, pregnancy or lactation. Clinical symptoms, serum thyroxine and TRAb, thyroid ultrasound, and orbital computed tomography formed the basis for the diagnoses. Total RNA was extracted with Trizol reagent, and quality was checked on an Agilent 2100 Bioanalyzer. Trimming at the junction amounts to 3 bases on V and 2 bases on J, and the germline ends lie 8 bases apart. CDR1 and CDR2 were assigned from the germline V gene (reference sequence) as LNHNV and YYDKDF. The CDR3 numbers 14 residues from cysteine through phenylalanine. Left in the record is the CDR3 DNA by itself, 42 bases read in frame from the first base.

The investigation overall reported the following: Most expanded thyroid clonotypes (frequency above 0.001) were also detected in blood, a finding suggesting that blood repertoires may reflect thyroid immune responses. A 13 V-J signature model separated ophthalmopathy from stable hyperthyroidism, with roughly 88% sensitivity and about 81% specificity in cross-validation and 80%/75% in testing. Sample size was not statistically predetermined, and investigators were not blinded to group allocation. In validation, the model predicted progression to ophthalmopathy with 65% to 71% sensitivity and about 72% specificity, a median of 6.5 months before onset.

This chain is built from TRBV15 and TRBJ1-5; the best D guess is TRBD1, with 5 bases matching. The source of this sequence is a woman under 30 with Graves' hyperthyroidism. Input material: peripheral blood or thyroid tissue (not recorded which). The CDR3 region reads CATSSRDGNQPQHF. The nucleotides are TGTGCCACCAGCAGCCGGGACGGCAATCAGCCCCAGCATTTT.